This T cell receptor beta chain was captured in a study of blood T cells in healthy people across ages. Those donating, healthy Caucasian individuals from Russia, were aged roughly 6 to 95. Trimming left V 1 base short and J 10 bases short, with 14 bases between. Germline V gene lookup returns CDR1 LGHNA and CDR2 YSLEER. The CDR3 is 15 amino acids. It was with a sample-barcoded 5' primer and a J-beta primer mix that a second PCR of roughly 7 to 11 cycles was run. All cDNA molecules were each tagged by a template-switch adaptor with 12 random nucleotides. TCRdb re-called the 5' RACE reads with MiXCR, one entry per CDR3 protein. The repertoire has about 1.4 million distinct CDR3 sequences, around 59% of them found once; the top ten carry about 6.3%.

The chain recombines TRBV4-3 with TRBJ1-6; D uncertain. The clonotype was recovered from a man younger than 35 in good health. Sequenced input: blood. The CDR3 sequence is CASSQGGRAGSPLHF. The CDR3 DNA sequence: TGCGCCAGCAGCCAAGGGGGAAGGGCGGGATCACCCCTCCACTTT.